This T cell receptor beta chain is from a study of T cells in narcolepsy. Study in general: Donors had narcolepsy type 1 or type 2, or were healthy controls.

Study-level points and caveats: Autoreactive clonotypes reportedly recurred in blood of same and different patients, not controls. In some patient and control memory CD4+ samples, autoreactive clones were absent. Autoreactive HCRT-specific and TRIB2-specific clonotypes were marked in same-patient CSF-versus-blood CD4+ comparisons.

This CDR3 comprises 16 residues. Per the germline V gene, CDR1 is SEHNR and CDR2 is FQNEAQ (reference sequence). V lost 5 bases and J 0 bases, leaving 13 bases between the germline ends. Using immunoSEQ multiplex PCR, the repertoire was profiled, and TCRdb retains in-frame clones only, with some absent. Here the sample spans tens of thousands of clones, 70% to 85% being singletons. A remark on this clone: What it binds is not known.

The receptor was isolated from a human donor with narcolepsy. The source material was CD45RA- memory CD4+ T cells from PBMCs. This chain uses TRBV7-9 with TRBJ1-4, with a tentative D call TRBD1 (5 bases). The DNA for the CDR3 is TGTGCCAGCAGCGCGTTCGGGGGGGCAACTAATGAAAAACTGTTTTTT. Its translation: CASSAFGGATNEKLFF.